These 15 T cell receptor beta chains originate from one sample sequenced in a study of blood T cells in healthy people across ages (dated by TCRdb to between 2015 and 2016). The protocol used for the library was 5' RACE. The instrument given in TCRdb is Illumina HiSeq 2500. The second PCR ran for roughly 7 to 12 cycles and used a J-beta primer mix along with a sample-barcoded 5' primer. TCRdb reanalyzed the raw reads on its own, using fastp at Q25 for trimming and MiXCR for clone calling, and kept in-frame beta chains. Rows with one shared CDR3 protein collapse into an entry with the most common genes and DNA. The sample table records more than 1.4 million distinct CDR3 sequences; roughly 40% of these occur just once. The ten biggest clones cover less than 8% of the sample. The sample taken for sequencing was blood. The receptor source for this set is a woman aged 18-29 years in good health.

The table lists this clonotype with a few counts. The V gene is TRBV12-3 or TRBV12-4, the J gene TRBJ1-4; the D gene is possibly TRBD1 (6 bases). Trimming pared 3 bases from V and 4 bases from J, leaving 12 bases between. The CDR3 is 15 residues long. CDR3 residues: CASSLGGRFNEKLFF. The CDR3 DNA reads TGTGCCAGCAGTTTGGGGGGCAGATTTAATGAAAAACTGTTTTTT.

The rearrangement links TRBV7-3 to TRBJ2-1, with D perhaps matching TRBD2 (7 bases). Trimming removed 1 base at V and 4 bases at J, with 11 bases between. The CDR3 runs 15 residues. Germline CDR1 reads SGHTA; CDR2 reads FQGTGA. The CDR3 DNA reads TGTGCCAGCAGCTTAAATCGGGGGGCTTACAATGAGCAGTTCTTC. It encodes CASSLNRGAYNEQFF.

This clonotype was observed a few times. The chain has TRBV18 and TRBJ2-4, with 9 positions matching TRBD2. Germline values: CDR1 KGHSH, CDR2 LQKENI. V gave up 3 bases and J gave up 7 bases; unmatched junction bases: 7. This CDR3 region has 15 residues. The DNA of the CDR3 is TGTGCCAGCTCACCCGGGACTAGCCGGATGAACATTCAGTACTTC. Its translation: CASSPGTSRMNIQYF.

The CDR3 DNA follows: TGCAGTGCTAGCGACCTAGCGACGGGCACAGATACGCAGTATTTT. Its translation is CSASDLATGTDTQYF. The chain is built from TRBV20-1 and TRBJ2-3; D may be TRBD2 (6 bases). Germline V gene data show CDR1 as DFQATT and CDR2 as SNEGSKA (reference sequence). The CDR3 has 15 amino acids. The V gene lost 3 bases and the J gene lost 1 base, with 14 bases spanning the gap.

The chain links TRBV29-1 to TRBJ2-7; 9 nucleotides match TRBD2. The CDR3 totals 16 residues. The ends lost 4 bases at V and 3 bases at J; junction bases unmatched: 13. The V gene's germline CDR1 is SQVTM and CDR2 ANQGSEA. The DNA of the CDR3 is TGCAGCGTTGTGGCAAGAGGGCGGGGGGGACGCTACGAGCAGTACTTC. This encodes CSVVARGRGGRYEQYF.

CDR3 nucleotide sequence: TGTGCCAGCCGCCGGGACAGGATGACAGATACGCAGTATTTT. Its protein is CASRRDRMTDTQYF. The V gene is TRBV27, the J gene TRBJ2-3, with 8 bases matching TRBD1. The CDR3 covers 14 residues. With 8 bases clipped from V and 3 bases from J, the junction kept 7 bases outside the gene matches. CDR1 MNHEY and CDR2 SMNVEV come from the germline V gene (reference sequence).

V and J are TRBV4-2 and TRBJ1-4; D ambiguous. The V gene's germline CDR1 is LGHNA and CDR2 YNFKEQ. This CDR3 is built from 16 residues. The V and J ends lost 0 bases and 5 bases respectively, with 13 bases between them. The CDR3 is CASSQDSSGGNEKLFF. The DNA of the CDR3 is TGTGCCAGCAGCCAAGATTCGTCCGGAGGGAATGAAAAACTGTTTTTT.

V usage is TRBV7-2 and J usage is TRBJ1-2; D is possibly TRBD1 (5 bases). V was clipped by 2 bases and J by 0 bases, with 25 bases between them. The germline V gene encodes CDR1 SGHTA and CDR2 FQGNSA. The CDR3 is 20 amino acids. CDR3 protein: CASSLFWMVSGPLTNYGYTF. The DNA of the CDR3 is TGTGCCAGCAGCTTATTTTGGATGGTCTCAGGGCCCCTTACTAACTATGGCTACACCTTC.

This clonotype was observed a few times. The genes are TRBV20-1 and TRBJ2-7; a possible D gene is TRBD2 (6 bases). Germline lookup yields CDR1 DFQATT and CDR2 SNEGSKA (reference sequence). The CDR3 runs to 13 residues. Trimming shortened V by 3 bases and J by 3 bases, and 12 bases separated the two germline ends. This chain's CDR3 is CSARYSGLYEQYF. DNA for the CDR3: TGCAGTGCTAGGTATAGCGGACTCTACGAGCAGTACTTC.

V is TRBV29-1 and J is TRBJ1-3; D ambiguous. V was clipped by 1 base and J by 0 bases, with 7 bases between them. Germline CDR1 reads SQVTM; CDR2 reads ANQGSEA. This CDR3 has 14 amino acids. The CDR3 DNA reads TGCAGCGTTGAAGGGGGAATCTCTGGAAACACCATATATTTT. Amino acid sequence: CSVEGGISGNTIYF.

The chain carries TRBV7-8 and TRBJ2-3; D is undetermined. The V and J ends lost 5 bases and 2 bases respectively, with 11 bases between them. Germline V CDR1 and CDR2: SGHVS, FQNEAQ. The CDR3 has 14 amino acids. CDR3 bases: TGTGCCAGCAGCCTCGATTTATACACAGATACGCAGTATTTT. Translation: CASSLDLYTDTQYF.

The V and J genes are TRBV2 and TRBJ1-1; D is unclear. The CDR3 has 14 amino acids. The V and J ends lost 1 base and 1 base respectively, with 7 bases between them. Germline CDR1 reads SNHLY; CDR2 reads FYNNEI. The CDR3 region is CASSEGGGNTEAFF. In nucleotides, the CDR3 is TGTGCCAGCAGTGAAGGAGGAGGGAACACTGAAGCTTTCTTT.

The table lists this clonotype with many counts. The chain is built from TRBV6-5 and TRBJ2-1, with 14 positions matching TRBD2. Germline assignment: CDR1 MNHEY and CDR2 SVGAGI. CDR3 length: 18 amino acids. J was trimmed by 0 bases and V by 4 bases; bases with no gene match: 5. The CDR3 sequence: CASSWTSGRISSYNEQFF. CDR3 DNA sequence: TGTGCCAGCAGTTGGACTAGCGGGAGGATCAGCTCCTACAATGAGCAGTTCTTC.

There are many counts of this clonotype. The chain joins TRBV14 to TRBJ2-3, with 7 bases that match TRBD1. CDR1 and CDR2 from the germline V gene are SGHDN and FVKESK. V lost 3 bases and J lost 4; bases outside the gene matches: 1. CDR3 length equals 13 residues. CDR3 amino acids: CASSQGTADTQYF. CDR3 DNA: TGTGCCAGCAGCCAGGGGACAGCAGATACGCAGTATTTT. Full variable domain (remainder filled in from reference TRBV14 and TRBJ2-3): EAGVTQFPSHSVIEKGQTVTLRCDPISGHDNLYWYRRVMGKEIKFLLHFVKESKQDESGMPNNRFLAERTGGTYSTLKVQPAELEDSGVYFCASSQGTADTQYFGPGTRLTVL.

The chain is built from TRBV14 and TRBJ2-2, with D maybe TRBD1 (6 bases). The CDR3 runs to 17 residues. The germline gives CDR1 SGHDN, CDR2 FVKESK. Trimming took 1 base from V and 1 from J, leaving 13 bases between them. The CDR3 protein is CASSQGAWTVNTGELFF. The DNA of the CDR3 is TGTGCCAGCAGCCAAGGAGCATGGACAGTGAACACCGGGGAGCTGTTTTTT.